The clone carrying this T cell receptor beta chain has ten or more counts. This specimen belongs to a study of T-cell reconstitution after alpha-beta-depleted transplantation in children. As it was prepared, the TCRbeta library received unique molecular identifiers. TCRdb recomputed calls from the PCR reads with MiXCR, one row per CDR3 protein. The sample carries about 690,000 distinct CDR3 sequences, 16% recorded once. From germline, CDR1 is SGHRS and CDR2 YFSETQ. This CDR3 comprises 12 residues. V lost 0 bases, J lost 7 bases, and 8 bases lay in between. J is TRBJ2-7 and V is TRBV5-1; D is unclear. The sample was PBMCs from the stem cell graft donor, taken from the stem cell graft. The sequence derives from a human donor who donated a stem cell graft to a child with acute myeloid leukemia. The CDR3 here is CASSLEGFEQYF. The DNA of the CDR3 is TGCGCCAGCAGCTTGGAAGGATTTGAGCAGTACTTC.